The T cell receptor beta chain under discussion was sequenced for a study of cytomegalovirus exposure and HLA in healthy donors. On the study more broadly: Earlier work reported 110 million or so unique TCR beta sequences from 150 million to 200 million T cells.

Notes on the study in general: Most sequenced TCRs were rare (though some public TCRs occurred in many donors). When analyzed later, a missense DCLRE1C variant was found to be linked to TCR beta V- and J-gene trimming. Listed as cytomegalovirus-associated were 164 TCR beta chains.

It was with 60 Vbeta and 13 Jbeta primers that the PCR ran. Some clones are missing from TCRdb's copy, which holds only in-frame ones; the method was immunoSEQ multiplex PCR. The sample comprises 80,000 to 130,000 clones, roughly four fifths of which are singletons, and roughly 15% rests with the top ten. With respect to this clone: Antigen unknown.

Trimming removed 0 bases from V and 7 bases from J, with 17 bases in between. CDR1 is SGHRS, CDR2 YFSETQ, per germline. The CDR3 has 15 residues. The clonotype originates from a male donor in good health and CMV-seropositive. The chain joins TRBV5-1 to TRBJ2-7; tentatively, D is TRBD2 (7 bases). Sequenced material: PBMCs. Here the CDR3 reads CASSLVSLGGQEQYF. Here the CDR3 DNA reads TGCGCCAGCAGCTTGGTGAGCCTGGGGGGGCAAGAGCAGTACTTC.